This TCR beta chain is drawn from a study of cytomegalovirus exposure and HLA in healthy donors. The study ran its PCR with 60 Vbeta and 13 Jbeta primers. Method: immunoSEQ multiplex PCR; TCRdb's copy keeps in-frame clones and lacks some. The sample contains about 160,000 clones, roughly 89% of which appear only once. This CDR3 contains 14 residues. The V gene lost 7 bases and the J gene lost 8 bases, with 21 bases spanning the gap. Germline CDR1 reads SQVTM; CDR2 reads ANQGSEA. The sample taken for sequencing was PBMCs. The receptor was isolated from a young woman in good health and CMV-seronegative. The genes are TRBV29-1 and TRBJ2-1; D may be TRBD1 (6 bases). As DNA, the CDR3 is TGCAGCGCCCGAGGGGACAACTACATAGATGAGCAGTTCTTC. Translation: CSARGDNYIDEQFF.